Shown below are 30 T cell receptor beta chains from a single sample sequenced in a study of blood T cell repertoires in COVID-19. This table comes from immunoSEQ multiplex PCR, and its TCRdb copy is limited to in-frame clones, with some not included. Of 130,000 to 150,000 clones listed, roughly four fifths are singletons. The sample was peripheral blood. The receptors were sampled from a human donor in a cohort sampled during active COVID-19.

V gene TRBV4-3 combines with J gene TRBJ2-7, with 8 bases fitting TRBD1. Germline loops: CDR1 LGHNA, CDR2 YSLEER. The CDR3 totals 15 residues. V was pared by 3 bases and J by 1 base, with 5 bases of the junction left unmatched. CDR3 sequence reads: CASSQDRASSYEQYF. In nucleotides, the CDR3 is TGCGCCAGCAGCCAGGACAGGGCCAGTTCCTACGAGCAGTACTTC.

J is TRBJ2-5 and V is TRBV25-1; TRBD1 matches at 9 bases. Per germline, CDR1 MGHDK and CDR2 SYGVNS. The CDR3 is 13 amino acids. The V segment lost 8 bases and the J segment 5 bases; nucleotides outside the gene matches: 6. CDR3 in DNA: TGTGCCAGCTCCGGGACAGGGTTGGAGACCCAGTACTTC. Translation gives CASSGTGLETQYF. The full variable domain, its missing parts supplied by reference TRBV25-1 and TRBJ2-5, is EADIYQTPRYLVIGTGKKITLECSQTMGHDKMYWYQQDPGMELHLIHYSYGVNSTEKGDLSSESTVSRIRTEHFPLTLESARPSHTSQYLCASSGTGLETQYFGPGTRLLVL.

This clone showed up just once. The chain employs TRBV6-2 or TRBV6-3 and TRBJ2-2; possibly TRBD2 for D (7 bases). CDR1 is MNHEY and CDR2 is SVGEGT in the germline V gene. The V gene lost 6 bases and the J gene lost 4 bases, with 21 bases spanning the gap. The CDR3 covers 17 residues. CDR3 nucleotides: TGTGCCAGCAGCCGCCCCGCCGTGGGGGGGCCCACCGGGGAGCTGTTTTTT. Residues: CASSRPAVGGPTGELFF.

The chain is built from TRBV11-3 and TRBJ2-5; weak D call: TRBD1 (7 bases). The CDR3 runs to 14 residues. The germline V gene encodes CDR1 SGHNT and CDR2 YENEEA. With 6 bases removed from V and 2 bases from J, the gap between germline ends came to 13 bases. CDR3 sequence: CASSRGTAQETQYF. The CDR3 nucleotides are TGTGCCAGCAGTCGGGGGACAGCACAAGAGACCCAGTACTTC.

In DNA, the CDR3 is TGTGCCAGCAGCCAGGCTCCCCTGGCCCCAAAAGAGGCCGAGCAGTACTTC. Translation: CASSQAPLAPKEAEQYF. V gene TRBV3-1 (or the pseudogene TRBV3-2) combines with J gene TRBJ2-7; D ambiguous. Germline V lookup: CDR1 LGHDT, CDR2 YNNKEL (reference sequence). CDR3 length equals 17 residues. The germline V and J ends were trimmed by 3 bases and 6 bases, with 24 bases remaining between them.

V and J are TRBV5-1 and TRBJ1-2; a weak D match, TRBD1 (5 bases). This CDR3 spans 14 amino acids. Between the trimmed V and J ends, which lost 0 bases and 3 bases, there was a span of 9 bases. CDR1 and CDR2 from the germline V gene are SGHRS and YFSETQ. The CDR3 DNA sequence: TGCGCCAGCAGCTTGGACAGGTCACACTATGGCTACACCTTC. Its protein product is CASSLDRSHYGYTF. Filled out from reference TRBV5-1 and TRBJ1-2, the complete variable domain reads KAGVTQTPRYLIKTRGQQVTLSCSPISGHRSVSWYQQTPGQGLQFLFEYFSETQRNKGNFPGRFSGRQFSNSRSEMNVSTLELGDSALYLCASSLDRSHYGYTFGSGTRLTVV.

The rearrangement joins TRBV5-1 to TRBJ2-3; tentatively, D is TRBD2 (6 bases). This CDR3 is built from 16 residues. With 2 bases removed from V and 1 base from J, the gap between germline ends came to 14 bases. CDR1 is SGHRS, CDR2 YFSETQ, per germline. Here the CDR3 DNA reads TGCGCCAGCAGCTTCGGAGGGGTCTTTCGCACAGATACGCAGTATTTT. It specifies CASSFGGVFRTDTQYF.

The V call is TRBV4-2, the J call TRBJ2-7; possible D gene TRBD1, 6 bases. V was shortened by 7 bases and J by 1 base, with 14 bases between the two germline ends. Per germline, CDR1 LGHNA and CDR2 YNFKEQ. The CDR3 covers 14 residues. The CDR3 bases are TGTGCCAGCACCCGAGGGACATCTTCCTACGAGCAGTACTTC. Translated, it gives CASTRGTSSYEQYF.

J is TRBJ1-5 and V is TRBV7-8; D is unclear. V gave up 2 bases and J gave up 5 bases, with 7 bases separating them. Germline CDR1 is SGHVS and CDR2 is FQNEAQ. There are 13 residues in the CDR3. The CDR3 protein is CASSLLSDQPQHF. CDR3 nucleotide sequence: TGTGCCAGCAGCTTACTATCTGATCAGCCCCAGCATTTT.

V gene TRBV7-2 combines with J gene TRBJ2-1, with 13 bases aligning to TRBD2. With 6 bases clipped from V and 12 bases from J, the junction kept 8 bases outside the gene matches. The CDR3 contains 14 residues. Germline CDR1 and CDR2: SGHTA and FQGNSA. The CDR3 nucleotides read TGTGCCAGCAGTCACGGACTAGCGGGAGAGGGGCAGTTCTTC. This translates into CASSHGLAGEGQFF.

V is TRBV6-4 and J is TRBJ1-4; 7 nucleotides agree with TRBD1. V trimming: 2 bases; J trimming: 6 bases; junction bases outside the gene matches: 0. Germline V lookup: CDR1 MRHNA, CDR2 SNTAGT. This CDR3 region has 13 residues. Here the CDR3 DNA reads TGTGCCAGCAGTGACAGGGGGCATGAAAAACTGTTTTTT. It specifies CASSDRGHEKLFF.

V and J are TRBV29-1 and TRBJ2-7, with D perhaps TRBD2 (5 bases). Germline V CDR1 and CDR2: SQVTM, ANQGSEA. Trimming cost V 2 bases and J 7 bases, with 12 bases left between them. The CDR3 consists of 12 residues. The CDR3 DNA reads as TGCAGCGTTGAAAGGGCCCGAGGGGAGCAGTACTTC. It is translated as CSVERARGEQYF.

The chain recombines TRBV7-9 with TRBJ1-6; 7 nucleotides line up with TRBD1. In germline, CDR1 is SEHNR, CDR2 FQNEAQ (reference sequence). The length of the CDR3 is 16 residues. J was trimmed by 6 bases and V by 2 bases; bases with no gene match: 7. CDR3 sequence: CASSLLGAGGNSPLHF. CDR3 nucleotide sequence: TGTGCCAGCAGCTTATTGGGGGCAGGGGGTAATTCACCCCTCCACTTT.

This clone was recorded once. The rearrangement links TRBV6-2 or TRBV6-3 to TRBJ2-7; D may be TRBD2 (7 bases). This CDR3 has 18 amino acids. The germline V and J ends were trimmed by 5 bases and 0 bases, with 23 bases remaining between them. Germline CDR1 MNHEY, CDR2 SVGEGT. The CDR3 is CASSTRGRGLSSSYEQYF. DNA for the CDR3: TGTGCCAGCAGTACCCGGGGCAGGGGACTATCGAGCTCCTACGAGCAGTACTTC.

Comment on this clone: Within the sample, other DNA sequences also encode this same CDR3. CDR3 sequence reads: CASSLGTGNGYTF. The DNA for the CDR3 is TGTGCCAGCAGCTTGGGGACAGGGAATGGCTACACCTTC. The V call is TRBV5-5, the J call TRBJ1-2; 8 nucleotides line up with TRBD1. Germline-derived CDR1 and CDR2 are SGHKS and YYEKEE (reference sequence). The CDR3 covers 13 residues. The junction had 1 base not matched to a gene; V was cut back by 0 bases and J by 6 bases. Using reference TRBV5-5 and TRBJ1-2 for the parts outside the CDR3, the full variable domain is DAGVTQSPTHLIKTRGQQVTLRCSPISGHKSVSWYQQVLGQGPQFIFQYYEKEERGRGNFPDRFSARQFPNYSSELNVNALLLGDSALYLCASSLGTGNGYTFGSGTRLTVV.

The chain carries TRBV29-1 and TRBJ2-1; 8 bases match TRBD1. V lost 7 bases to trimming and J lost 0 bases; unmatched junction nucleotides: 5. Germline values: CDR1 SQVTM, CDR2 ANQGSEA. CDR3 size: 14 residues. The CDR3 region is CSGVDRGSYNEQFF. In DNA, the CDR3 is TGCAGCGGCGTCGACAGGGGCTCCTACAATGAGCAGTTCTTC.

The chain joins TRBV11-2 to TRBJ2-1; the match to TRBD1 covers 8 bases. The germline CDR1 and CDR2 sequences are SGHAT and FQNNGV. The CDR3 is 14 residues long. The junction had 3 bases not matched to a gene; V was cut back by 5 bases and J by 3 bases. CDR3 amino acids: CASSTGQVYNEQFF. The CDR3 DNA reads as TGTGCCAGCAGCACGGGACAGGTCTACAATGAGCAGTTCTTC.

The rearrangement joins TRBV6-5 to TRBJ1-2, with D perhaps TRBD1 (5 bases). V was pared by 8 bases and J by 5 bases, with 12 bases between. The CDR3 sequence is 12 residues long. Germline CDR1 MNHEY, CDR2 SVGAGI. The CDR3 region is CASETGGYGYTF. Here the CDR3 DNA reads TGTGCCAGCGAGACCGGGGGGTATGGCTACACCTTC.

This chain links TRBV5-4 with TRBJ2-2; the match to TRBD1 covers 9 bases. Germline CDR1 and CDR2: SGHNT and YYREEE (reference sequence). V lost 0 bases to trimming and J lost 7 bases; unmatched junction nucleotides: 10. This CDR3 is built from 17 residues. The CDR3 sequence is CASSLGGQGTSGGELFF. Written as DNA, the CDR3 is TGTGCCAGCAGCTTGGGTGGACAGGGGACCTCGGGCGGGGAGCTGTTTTTT.

The chain is built from TRBV7-9 and TRBJ2-2; tentative D call: TRBD2 (6 bases). Germline loops: CDR1 SEHNR, CDR2 FQNEAQ (reference sequence). The CDR3 is 16 residues long. Between the trimmed V and J ends, which lost 6 bases and 1 base, there was a span of 15 bases. This chain's CDR3 is CASSLQGRGNTGELFF. As DNA, the CDR3 is TGTGCCAGCAGTTTACAAGGGCGGGGGAACACCGGGGAGCTGTTTTTT. Supplemented by reference TRBV7-9 and TRBJ2-2, the full variable domain reads DTGVSQNPRHKITKRGQNVTFRCDPISEHNRLYWYRQTLGQGPEFLTYFQNEAQLEKSRLLSDRFSAERPKGSFSTLEIQRTEQGDSAMYLCASSLQGRGNTGELFFGEGSRLTVL.

J is TRBJ1-1 and V is TRBV7-6; D unclear. V was shortened by 5 bases and J by 1 base, with 23 bases between the two germline ends. The CDR3 extends over 18 amino acids. The V gene's germline CDR1 is SGHVS and CDR2 FNYEAQ. The CDR3: CASSPTIDPASENTEAFF. For the CDR3, the DNA is TGTGCCAGCAGCCCAACAATAGATCCGGCCAGCGAGAACACTGAAGCTTTCTTT. Together with reference TRBV7-6 and TRBJ1-1, the CDR3 gives the full variable domain: GAGVSQSPRYKVTKRGQDVALRCDPISGHVSLYWYRQALGQGPEFLTYFNYEAQQDKSGLPNDRFSAERPEGSISTLTIQRTEQRDSAMYRCASSPTIDPASENTEAFFGQGTRLTVV.

The chain recombines TRBV5-1 with TRBJ1-4; possibly TRBD1 for D (5 bases). Germline V gene sequence: CDR1 SGHRS, CDR2 YFSETQ. The CDR3 consists of 16 residues. The V end was cut by 1 base, the J end by 8 bases, with 18 bases between. The CDR3 nucleotides are TGCGCCAGCAGCTTGTCAGGACACCCGGCAGGGGAAAAACTGTTTTTT. Amino acid sequence: CASSLSGHPAGEKLFF.

This clone has just one count. V usage is TRBV4-3 and J usage is TRBJ1-2; D possibly corresponds to TRBD1 (6 bases). The germline V and J ends were trimmed by 1 base and 8 bases, with 11 bases remaining between them. Germline assignment: CDR1 LGHNA and CDR2 YSLEER. The CDR3 loop spans 13 amino acids. The CDR3 sequence is CASSQVGAPGYTF. CDR3 in DNA: TGCGCCAGCAGCCAAGTGGGGGCCCCCGGCTACACCTTC.

The chain employs TRBV19 and TRBJ1-5; 12 bases map to TRBD1. Trimming removed 6 bases from V and 1 base from J; junction bases left unmatched: 10. Germline-derived CDR1 and CDR2 are LNHDA and SQIVND (reference sequence). This CDR3 spans 18 amino acids. The CDR3 DNA follows: TGTGCCAGTAGCACAACCGGGACAGGGGGCATAAGCAATCAGCCCCAGCATTTT. Amino acid sequence: CASSTTGTGGISNQPQHF.

The gene calls are TRBV5-5 and TRBJ1-6; 12 nucleotides line up with TRBD1. The CDR3 length is 15 residues. Per the germline V gene, CDR1 is SGHKS and CDR2 is YYEKEE (reference sequence). Losses at the gene ends were 4 bases for V and 10 bases for J; bases not matched to a gene: 6. CDR3 bases: TGTGCCAGCAGCCTAGAGGGACAGGGGGCCTCACCCCTCCACTTT. It is translated as CASSLEGQGASPLHF.

The chain recombines TRBV24-1 with TRBJ2-7; weak D call: TRBD2 (5 bases). In germline, CDR1 is KGHDR, CDR2 SFDVKD. The V gene lost 5 bases and the J gene lost 4 bases, with 8 bases spanning the gap. This CDR3 region has 12 residues. CDR3 bases: TGTGCCACCAGTGTATCGGGATACGAGCAGTACTTC. Its translation is CATSVSGYEQYF.

The chain combines TRBV6-5 with TRBJ1-3, with TRBD1 matching 7 bases. The CDR3 spans 16 residues. Trimming cost V 2 bases and J 2 bases; bases outside gene matches: 6. Germline CDR1 and CDR2: MNHEY and SVGAGI. The DNA of the CDR3 is TGTGCCAGCAGTTACCGGTCCGGGACAGCTGGAAACACCATATATTTT. Protein: CASSYRSGTAGNTIYF.

The chain has TRBV7-2 and TRBJ2-3; unclear D gene. V was pared by 4 bases and J by 7 bases, with 12 bases between. CDR1 and CDR2 from the germline V gene are SGHTA and FQGNSA. This CDR3 has 13 amino acids. This CDR3 is CASSYSGGNTQYF. CDR3 bases: TGTGCCAGCAGCTATTCAGGTGGAAATACGCAGTATTTT.

The genes are TRBV5-1 and TRBJ2-3; the match to TRBD2 covers 11 bases. Per the germline V gene, CDR1 is SGHRS and CDR2 is YFSETQ. The trim removed 2 bases at V and 3 bases at J, leaving 11 bases unmatched. This CDR3 comprises 18 residues. The CDR3 region has the DNA TGCGCCAGCAGCTTCGACCCTCGACTAGCGGGGTCGACAGATACGCAGTATTTT. Amino acid sequence: CASSFDPRLAGSTDTQYF.

The sample holds one count of this clone. The chain has TRBV6-6 and TRBJ1-3; possibly TRBD1 for D (5 bases). V lost 5 bases, J lost 4 bases, and 12 bases lay in between. This CDR3 region has 14 residues. Germline lookup yields CDR1 MNHNY and CDR2 SVGAGI (reference sequence). The CDR3 region has the DNA TGTGCCAGCAGTGCCTGGCAGGGAGGAAACACCATATATTTT. This sequence encodes CASSAWQGGNTIYF.